This TCR beta chain was identified in a study of control samples from healthy donors and cancer patients. Clones were sequenced by immunoSEQ multiplex PCR, and TCRdb holds only the in-frame ones, with some missing. Of about 92,000 clones listed, around 80% are singletons. Trimming cost V 1 base and J 0 bases, with 13 bases left between them. Germline-derived CDR1 and CDR2 are SGHTA and FQGNSA. The CDR3 extends over 16 amino acids. Sequences were obtained from blood. This clonotype originated in a woman aged 55 to 70 in good health. The chain recombines TRBV7-2 with TRBJ2-7; D is perhaps TRBD2 (5 bases). CDR3 sequence reads: CASSLDPGGSSYEQYF. The CDR3 DNA reads TGTGCCAGCAGCTTAGATCCAGGAGGCAGCTCCTACGAGCAGTACTTC.